This TCR beta chain was obtained from a study of blood T cell repertoires in COVID-19. V lost 0 bases, J lost 6 bases, and 5 bases lay in between. This CDR3 has 11 amino acids. CDR1 and CDR2 from the germline V gene are GTSNPN and SVGIG (reference sequence). Only in-frame clones appear in the TCRdb table, and some are missing; sequencing was by immunoSEQ multiplex PCR. The data show 160,000 or so clones, 82% seen once. The clonotype was recovered from a man in his sixties who had recovered from COVID-19. Sequencing was performed on PBMCs or T cells enriched from blood (not recorded which). V gene TRBV30 combines with J gene TRBJ1-2, with D possibly TRBD1 on 5 matching bases. CDR3 nucleotides: TGTGCCTGGAGTGTAGGGGATGGCTACACCTTC. This codes for CAWSVGDGYTF.